Each of the 27 T cell receptor beta chains below was sequenced from the same sample in a study of T cell responses to AZD1222 COVID-19 vaccine. Using immunoSEQ multiplex PCR, the repertoire was profiled, and TCRdb retains in-frame clones only, with some absent. The table records some 180,000 clones, approximately 90% of them present only once. The material was peripheral blood, obtained 28 days after the second AZD1222 dose. These TCRs come from an adult who received the AZD1222 COVID-19 vaccine.

V is TRBV18 and J is TRBJ2-7; tentatively, D is TRBD1 or TRBD2 (5 bases each). This CDR3 has 15 amino acids. The V gene's germline CDR1 is KGHSH and CDR2 LQKENI. V was trimmed by 2 bases and J by 4 bases, leaving 15 bases between them. The CDR3 loop reads CASSPVGDPAYEQYF. CDR3 bases: TGTGCCAGCTCACCAGTCGGGGACCCCGCGTACGAGCAGTACTTC.

The rearrangement joins TRBV2 to TRBJ1-2; 12 bases match TRBD1. CDR1 and CDR2 (germline): SNHLY, FYNNEI. This CDR3 is built from 15 residues. Trimming cost V 0 bases and J 7 bases; bases outside gene matches: 3. In DNA form, the CDR3 reads TGTGCCAGCAGTGAAGCGCGGGACAGGGGGCCTGGCTACACCTTC. This sequence encodes CASSEARDRGPGYTF.

The CDR3 DNA follows: TGTGCCAGTAGTATCCCCGGGAGGGGGAGCTCCTATAATTCACCCCTCCACTTT. Protein sequence: CASSIPGRGSSYNSPLHF. The chain links TRBV19 to TRBJ1-6; a weak D match, TRBD1 (6 bases). Germline-derived CDR1 and CDR2 are LNHDA and SQIVND (reference sequence). V lost 3 bases, J lost 0 bases, and 15 bases lay in between. The CDR3 loop spans 18 amino acids.

The V and J genes are TRBV18 and TRBJ2-5; 10 bases are shared with TRBD1. The V segment lost 3 bases and the J segment 4 bases; nucleotides outside the gene matches: 5. From germline, CDR1 is KGHSH and CDR2 LQKENI. The CDR3 length is 15 residues. The CDR3 sequence: CASSPTWDRGETQYF. The CDR3 DNA is TGTGCCAGCTCACCTACCTGGGACAGGGGAGAGACCCAGTACTTC.

This clone was counted ten times or more. V and J are TRBV6-5 and TRBJ2-2; no clear D gene. CDR3 length equals 15 residues. Germline assignment: CDR1 MNHEY and CDR2 SVGAGI. Between the trimmed V and J ends, which lost 10 bases and 0 bases, there was a span of 15 bases. The CDR3 sequence: CATEHASPNTGELFF. CDR3 in DNA: TGTGCCACCGAACACGCTAGTCCGAACACCGGGGAGCTGTTTTTT.

The chain joins TRBV7-2 to TRBJ2-7; D is undetermined. The germline CDR1 and CDR2 sequences are SGHTA and FQGNSA. This CDR3 has 12 amino acids. The V end was cut by 3 bases, the J end by 1 base, with 4 bases between. The CDR3 DNA sequence: TGTGCCAGCAGCTTCGATTCCTACGAGCAGTACTTC. It specifies CASSFDSYEQYF.

The J gene is TRBJ2-5, the V gene TRBV2, with 8 bases that match TRBD2. The CDR3 has 14 amino acids. With 8 bases clipped from V and 0 bases from J, the junction kept 5 bases outside the gene matches. Germline lookup yields CDR1 SNHLY and CDR2 FYNNEI. The CDR3 spells CASCSGAYQETQYF. In DNA form, the CDR3 reads TGTGCCAGCTGTAGCGGGGCCTACCAAGAGACCCAGTACTTC.

This chain links TRBV12-3 or TRBV12-4 with TRBJ1-4; 7 bases line up with TRBD1. This CDR3 is built from 13 residues. V lost 7 bases and J lost 8; bases outside the gene matches: 7. The CDR3 nucleotides are TGTGCCAGCACCTCAGGGGGTTGGGAAAAACTGTTTTTT. The encoded protein is CASTSGGWEKLFF.

This chain connects TRBV19 to TRBJ1-5; D gene unclear. Between the trimmed V and J ends, which lost 2 bases and 3 bases, there was a span of 8 bases. Per germline, CDR1 LNHDA and CDR2 SQIVND (reference sequence). This CDR3 region has 14 residues. The CDR3 DNA reads TGTGCCAGTAGTATATGGGCAGACAATCAGCCCCAGCATTTT. This codes for CASSIWADNQPQHF.

The genes are TRBV9 and TRBJ1-1; D unclear. Germline lookup yields CDR1 SGDLS and CDR2 YYNGEE. V lost 3 bases to trimming and J lost 1 base, with 7 bases between them. The CDR3 contains 13 residues. The chain's CDR3 is CASSGRRNTEAFF. CDR3 nucleotides: TGTGCCAGCAGCGGCAGAAGGAACACTGAAGCTTTCTTT.

This chain connects TRBV4-2 to TRBJ1-1, with a weak D call TRBD1 (5 bases). The CDR3 is 15 amino acids. V lost 3 bases and J lost 1, with 12 bases in between. The germline V gene has CDR1 LGHNA and CDR2 YNFKEQ. This CDR3 is CASSQGTNGNTEAFF. The CDR3 coding sequence is TGTGCCAGCAGCCAGGGGACCAACGGGAACACTGAAGCTTTCTTT.

This clone was recorded once. CDR3: CASSLEGTGWYEQYF. In DNA form, the CDR3 reads TGCGCCAGCAGCTTGGAAGGGACAGGGTGGTACGAGCAGTACTTC. The rearrangement uses TRBV5-1 and TRBJ2-7, with 9 positions matching TRBD1. Trimming cost V 0 bases and J 4 bases; bases outside gene matches: 5. The CDR3 extends over 15 amino acids. Germline loops: CDR1 SGHRS, CDR2 YFSETQ.

The gene calls are TRBV18 and TRBJ2-1; the D gene is possibly TRBD2 (7 bases). Trimming shortened V by 2 bases and J by 3 bases, and 17 bases separated the two germline ends. The CDR3 totals 17 residues. Germline CDR1 KGHSH, CDR2 LQKENI. CDR3 residues: CASSPFVGGDIYNEQFF. CDR3 bases: TGTGCCAGCTCACCATTCGTTGGGGGGGACATCTACAATGAGCAGTTCTTC.

This rearrangement joins TRBV6-5 to TRBJ1-2; a possible D gene is TRBD1 (6 bases). CDR1 is MNHEY, CDR2 SVGAGI, per germline. Trimming left V 4 bases short and J 2 bases short, with 8 bases between. The CDR3 runs 13 residues. This CDR3 reads CASSFGQNYGYTF. The CDR3 nucleotides read TGTGCCAGCAGTTTTGGACAGAACTATGGCTACACCTTC.

V gene TRBV24-1 combines with J gene TRBJ2-7, with D perhaps given as TRBD1 or TRBD2 (5 bases each). CDR1 is KGHDR, CDR2 SFDVKD, per germline. Trimming took 2 bases from V and 1 from J, leaving 20 bases between them. The CDR3 is 18 residues long. The CDR3 loop reads CATSDSKGIGTKSYEQYF. CDR3 in DNA: TGTGCCACCAGTGATTCAAAAGGCATCGGGACGAAATCCTACGAGCAGTACTTC.

This clone was detected once. CDR3 residues: CASSMMRGTRETQYF. Written as DNA, the CDR3 is TGTGCCAGTAGTATGATGCGGGGGACCAGAGAGACCCAGTACTTC. The chain carries TRBV19 and TRBJ2-5, with 7 bases aligning to TRBD2. The CDR3 has 15 amino acids. Germline CDR1 reads LNHDA; CDR2 reads SQIVND (reference sequence). Trimming removed 3 bases from V and 4 bases from J; junction bases left unmatched: 8.

The CDR3, as DNA: TGTGCCACCAGCAGAGTTCCCGAGGGGACCCAGTACTTC. Its protein product is CATSRVPEGTQYF. The rearrangement joins TRBV15 to TRBJ2-5, with TRBD2 as a possible D gene (5 bases). CDR3 length: 13 amino acids. V was cut by 1 base and J by 7 bases, with 10 bases left in between. Germline CDR1 LNHNV, CDR2 YYDKDF (reference sequence).

J is TRBJ1-2 and V is TRBV4-3; TRBD1 matches at 7 bases. The V gene end was trimmed by 5 bases and the J gene end by 8 bases; junction bases not matched to a gene: 23. The CDR3 totals 18 residues. Germline V gives CDR1 LGHNA, CDR2 YSLEER. The CDR3 DNA reads TGCGCCAGCAGCTCCTCGGGCGGCAGGGGGTCGCCTCAATACGGCTACACCTTC. Translating gives CASSSSGGRGSPQYGYTF.

This clone was found a few times. Mismatch with germline at one junction end may stem from a read error. This sequence joins TRBV19 and TRBJ2-6; D gene unclear. This CDR3 contains 15 residues. Germline-derived CDR1 and CDR2 are LNHDA and SQIVND (reference sequence). The CDR3: CASSLDSSGANVLTF. The CDR3 DNA is TGTGCCAGTAGTTTAGACTCCTCTGGGGCCAACGTCCTGACTTTC.

The chain carries TRBV18 and TRBJ2-7; D uncertain. In germline, CDR1 is KGHSH, CDR2 LQKENI. The CDR3 totals 18 residues. V lost 3 bases to trimming and J lost 0 bases, with 21 bases between them. The CDR3 DNA reads TGTGCCAGCTCACCCCCATTAGGGTCCGTCGGTTCCTCCTACGAGCAGTACTTC. Its protein product is CASSPPLGSVGSSYEQYF.

The V and J genes are TRBV6-5 and TRBJ2-7, with D possibly being TRBD2 (6 bases). The CDR3 spans 14 residues. V lost 9 bases, J lost 1 base, and 16 bases lay in between. The germline gives CDR1 MNHEY, CDR2 SVGAGI. CDR3 sequence reads: CASTRDLGSYEQYF. The CDR3 nucleotides are TGTGCCAGTACGAGGGACTTGGGATCCTACGAGCAGTACTTC.

The chain recombines TRBV7-2 with TRBJ2-2; D uncertain. Germline lookup yields CDR1 SGHTA and CDR2 FQGNSA. The CDR3 has 15 amino acids. V lost 1 base to trimming and J lost 7 bases, with 13 bases between them. Written as DNA, the CDR3 is TGTGCCAGCAGCTTAGTTGGCAGGATGGGCGGGGAGCTGTTTTTT. The encoded protein is CASSLVGRMGGELFF.

The genes are TRBV12-3 or TRBV12-4 and TRBJ2-1; tentatively, D is TRBD1 or TRBD2 (5 bases each). The V and J ends lost 2 bases and 14 bases respectively, with 13 bases between them. There are 12 residues in the CDR3. The chain's CDR3 is CASSLKGSREFF. CDR3 nucleotide sequence: TGTGCCAGCAGTTTAAAGGGGAGCCGAGAGTTCTTC.

The chain recombines TRBV12-5 with TRBJ2-1; TRBD2 is a possible D gene (6 bases). This CDR3 is built from 12 residues. Germline V lookup: CDR1 LGHNT, CDR2 FRNRAP. Trimming removed 7 bases at V and 6 bases at J, with 10 bases between. The CDR3 loop is CASAREANEQFF. CDR3 nucleotides: TGTGCTAGTGCGAGGGAGGCCAATGAGCAGTTCTTC.

The genes are TRBV5-4 and TRBJ1-1; D is undetermined. The germline V gene has CDR1 SGHNT and CDR2 YYREEE (reference sequence). Trimming shortened V by 0 bases and J by 1 base, and 7 bases separated the two germline ends. The CDR3 sequence is 14 residues long. CDR3 amino acids: CASSLAWGNTEAFF. The CDR3 nucleotides read TGTGCCAGCAGCTTGGCCTGGGGGAACACTGAAGCTTTCTTT. Full variable domain (missing parts from reference TRBV5-4 and TRBJ1-1): ETGVTQSPTHLIKTRGQQVTLRCSSQSGHNTVSWYQQALGQGPQFIFQYYREEENGRGNFPPRFSGLQFPNYSSELNVNALELDDSALYLCASSLAWGNTEAFFGQGTRLTVV.

The rearrangement uses TRBV5-6 and TRBJ1-2; a possible D gene is TRBD1 (6 bases). V lost 3 bases and J lost 4, with 22 bases in between. Germline V gene sequence: CDR1 SGHDT, CDR2 YYEEEE. This CDR3 contains 17 residues. The CDR3 bases are TGTGCCAGCAGCTCCGACAGGTACAACGAGGGCCCCTATGGCTACACCTTC. It is translated as CASSSDRYNEGPYGYTF.

This clone was seen once. The chain carries TRBV7-2 and TRBJ2-1; D might be TRBD1 or TRBD2, each matching 5 bases. There are 16 residues in the CDR3. Germline V CDR1 and CDR2: SGHTA, FQGNSA. Trimming left V 1 base short and J 7 bases short, with 17 bases between. The CDR3 DNA reads TGTGCCAGCAGCTTAGGGAGAGGGGCCCCTAAGAATGAGCAGTTCTTC. Translated, it gives CASSLGRGAPKNEQFF. The variable domain in full, with the rest retrieved from reference TRBV7-2 and TRBJ2-1, is GAGVSQSPSNKVTEKGKDVELRCDPISGHTALYWYRQSLGQGLEFLIYFQGNSAPDKSGLPSDRFSAERTGGSVSTLTIQRTQQEDSAVYLCASSLGRGAPKNEQFFGPGTRLTVL.